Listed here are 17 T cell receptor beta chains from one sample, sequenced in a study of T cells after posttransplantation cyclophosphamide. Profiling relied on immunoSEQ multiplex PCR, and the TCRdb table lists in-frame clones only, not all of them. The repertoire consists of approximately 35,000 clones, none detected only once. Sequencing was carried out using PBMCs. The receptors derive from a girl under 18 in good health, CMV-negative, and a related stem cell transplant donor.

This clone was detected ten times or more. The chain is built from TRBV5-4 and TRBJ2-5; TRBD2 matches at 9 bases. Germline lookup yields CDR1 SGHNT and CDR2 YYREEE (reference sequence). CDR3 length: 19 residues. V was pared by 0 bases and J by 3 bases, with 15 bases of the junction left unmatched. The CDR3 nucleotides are TGTGCCAGCAGCTTGGGGGGTAGCGGGAGTACCAAAGGAAAAGAGACCCAGTACTTC. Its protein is CASSLGGSGSTKGKETQYF.

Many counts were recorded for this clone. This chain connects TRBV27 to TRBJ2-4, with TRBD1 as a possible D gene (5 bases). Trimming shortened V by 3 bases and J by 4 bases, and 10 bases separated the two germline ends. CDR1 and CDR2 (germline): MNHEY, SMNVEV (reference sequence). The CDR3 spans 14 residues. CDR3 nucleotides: TGTGCCAGCAGTTTGGGGCAGACAAAAAACATTCAGTACTTC. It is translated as CASSLGQTKNIQYF.

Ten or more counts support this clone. Here the CDR3 reads CASREPGQGSYEQYF. Here the CDR3 DNA reads TGTGCCAGCAGAGAACCGGGACAGGGCTCCTACGAGCAGTACTTC. The J gene is TRBJ2-7, the V gene TRBV28, with TRBD1 identical over 9 bases. The germline V gene has CDR1 MDHEN and CDR2 SYDVKM. The junction had 6 bases not matched to a gene; V was cut back by 6 bases and J by 0 bases. The CDR3 covers 15 residues.

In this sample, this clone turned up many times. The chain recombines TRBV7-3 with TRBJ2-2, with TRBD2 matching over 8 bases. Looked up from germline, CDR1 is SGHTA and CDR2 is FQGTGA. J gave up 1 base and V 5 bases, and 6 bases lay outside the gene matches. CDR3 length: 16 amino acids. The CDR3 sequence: CASSTRTSRNTGELFF. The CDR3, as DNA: TGTGCCAGCAGCACACGGACTAGCAGGAACACCGGGGAGCTGTTTTTT.

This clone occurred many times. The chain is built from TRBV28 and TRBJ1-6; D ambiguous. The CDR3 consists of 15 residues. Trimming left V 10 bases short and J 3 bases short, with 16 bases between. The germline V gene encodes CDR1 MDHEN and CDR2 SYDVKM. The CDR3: CAILDRVGYNSPLHF. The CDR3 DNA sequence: TGTGCCATTCTAGACCGGGTTGGCTATAATTCACCCCTCCACTTT. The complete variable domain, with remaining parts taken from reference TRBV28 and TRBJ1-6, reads DVKVTQSSRYLVKRTGEKVFLECVQDMDHENMFWYRQDPGLGLRLIYFSYDVKMKEKGDIPEGYSVSREKKERFSLILESASTNQTSMYLCAILDRVGYNSPLHFGNGTRLTVT.

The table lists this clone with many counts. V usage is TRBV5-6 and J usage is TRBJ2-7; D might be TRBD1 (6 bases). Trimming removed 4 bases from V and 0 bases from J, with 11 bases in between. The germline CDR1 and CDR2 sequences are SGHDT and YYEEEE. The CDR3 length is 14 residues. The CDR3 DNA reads TGTGCCAGCAGCCGAGGACAGAGCTCCTACGAGCAGTACTTC. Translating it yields CASSRGQSSYEQYF. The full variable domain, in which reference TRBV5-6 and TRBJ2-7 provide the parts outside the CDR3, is DAGVTQSPTHLIKTRGQQVTLRCSPKSGHDTVSWYQQALGQGPQFIFQYYEEEERQRGNFPDRFSGHQFPNYSSELNVNALLLGDSALYLCASSRGQSSYEQYFGPGTRLTVT.

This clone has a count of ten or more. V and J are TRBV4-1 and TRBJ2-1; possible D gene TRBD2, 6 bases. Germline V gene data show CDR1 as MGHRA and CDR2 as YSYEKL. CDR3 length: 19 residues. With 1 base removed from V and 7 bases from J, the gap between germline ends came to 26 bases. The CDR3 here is CASSQVPLAGSGVLNEQFF. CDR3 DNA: TGCGCCAGCAGCCAAGTTCCCCTTGCGGGGTCCGGGGTTCTAAATGAGCAGTTCTTC.

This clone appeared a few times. The DNA of the CDR3 is TGTGCCAGCAGTTACTTGGCAGGGGGCAGCACCGGGGAGCTGTTTTTT. This sequence encodes CASSYLAGGSTGELFF. V usage is TRBV6-6 and J usage is TRBJ2-2; 8 bases line up with TRBD1. The CDR3 is 16 residues long. The V gene's germline CDR1 is MNHNY and CDR2 SVGAGI (reference sequence). Unmatched junction bases numbered 5, after V lost 1 base and J lost 4 bases.

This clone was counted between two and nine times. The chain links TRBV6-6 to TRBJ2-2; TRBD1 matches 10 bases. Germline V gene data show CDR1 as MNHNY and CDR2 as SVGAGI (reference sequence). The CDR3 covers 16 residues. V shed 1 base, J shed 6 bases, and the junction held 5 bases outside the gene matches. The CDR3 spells CASSYWTGGGAGELFF. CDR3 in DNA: TGTGCCAGCAGTTACTGGACAGGGGGTGGAGCCGGGGAGCTGTTTTTT.

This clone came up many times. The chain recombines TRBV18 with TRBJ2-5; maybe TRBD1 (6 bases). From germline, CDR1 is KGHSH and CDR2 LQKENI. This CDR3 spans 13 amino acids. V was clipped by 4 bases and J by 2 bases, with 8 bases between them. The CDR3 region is CASSLGQQETQYF. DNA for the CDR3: TGTGCCAGCTCACTTGGACAGCAAGAGACCCAGTACTTC.

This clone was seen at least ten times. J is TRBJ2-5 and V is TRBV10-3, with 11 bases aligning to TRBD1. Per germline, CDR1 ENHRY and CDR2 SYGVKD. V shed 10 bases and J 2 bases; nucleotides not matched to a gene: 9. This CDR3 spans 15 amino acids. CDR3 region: CATRDRGSLQETQYF. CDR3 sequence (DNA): TGTGCCACCCGGGACAGGGGGTCGTTACAAGAGACCCAGTACTTC.

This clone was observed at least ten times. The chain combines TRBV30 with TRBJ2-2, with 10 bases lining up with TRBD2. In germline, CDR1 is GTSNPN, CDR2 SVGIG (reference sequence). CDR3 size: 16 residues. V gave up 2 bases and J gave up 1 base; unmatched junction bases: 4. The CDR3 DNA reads TGTGCCTGGAGTATACTAGCGGGAAGGAACACCGGGGAGCTGTTTTTT. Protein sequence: CAWSILAGRNTGELFF.

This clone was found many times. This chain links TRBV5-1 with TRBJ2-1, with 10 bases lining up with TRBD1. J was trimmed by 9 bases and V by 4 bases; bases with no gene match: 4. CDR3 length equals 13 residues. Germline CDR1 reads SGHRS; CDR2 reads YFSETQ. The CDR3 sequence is CASSTGTGVEQFF. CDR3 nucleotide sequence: TGCGCCAGCAGCACCGGGACAGGGGTTGAGCAGTTCTTC.

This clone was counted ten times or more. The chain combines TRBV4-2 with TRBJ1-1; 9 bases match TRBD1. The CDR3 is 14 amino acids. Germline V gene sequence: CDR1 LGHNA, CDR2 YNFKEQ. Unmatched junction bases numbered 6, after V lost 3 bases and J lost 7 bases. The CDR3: CASSHGDRADEAFF. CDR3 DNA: TGTGCCAGCAGCCACGGGGACAGGGCTGATGAAGCTTTCTTT.

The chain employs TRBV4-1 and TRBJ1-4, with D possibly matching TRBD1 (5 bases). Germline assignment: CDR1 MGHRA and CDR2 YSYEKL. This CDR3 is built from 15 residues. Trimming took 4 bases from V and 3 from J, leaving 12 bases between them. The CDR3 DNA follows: TGCGCCAGCAGCCCGACAGCTGCAGCTAATGAAAAACTGTTTTTT. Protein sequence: CASSPTAAANEKLFF.

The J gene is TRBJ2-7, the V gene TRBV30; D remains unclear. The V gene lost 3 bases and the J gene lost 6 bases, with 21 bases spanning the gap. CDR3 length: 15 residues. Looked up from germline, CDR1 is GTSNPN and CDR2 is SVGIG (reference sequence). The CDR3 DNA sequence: TGTGCCTGGAGGACCCCGAAGAGGCGCTTTAGCGAGCAGTACTTC. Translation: CAWRTPKRRFSEQYF.

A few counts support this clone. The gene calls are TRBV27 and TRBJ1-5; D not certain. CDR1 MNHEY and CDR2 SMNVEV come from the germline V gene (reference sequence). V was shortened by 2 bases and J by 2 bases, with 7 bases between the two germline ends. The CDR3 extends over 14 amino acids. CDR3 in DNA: TGTGCCAGCAGTTTAATGAGCGGCAATCAGCCCCAGCATTTT. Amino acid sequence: CASSLMSGNQPQHF.